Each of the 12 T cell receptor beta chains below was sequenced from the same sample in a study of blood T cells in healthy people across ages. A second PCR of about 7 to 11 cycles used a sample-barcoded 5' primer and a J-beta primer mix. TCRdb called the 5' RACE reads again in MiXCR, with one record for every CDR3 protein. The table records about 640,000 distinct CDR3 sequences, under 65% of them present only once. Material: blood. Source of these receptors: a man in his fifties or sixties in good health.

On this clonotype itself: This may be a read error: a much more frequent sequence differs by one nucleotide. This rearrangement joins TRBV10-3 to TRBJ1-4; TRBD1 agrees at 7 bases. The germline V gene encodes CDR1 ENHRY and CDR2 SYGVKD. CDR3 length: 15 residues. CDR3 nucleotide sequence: TGTGCCATCAGTGAGTCGGGCAGGGGGAATGGAAAACTGTTTTTT. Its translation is CAISESGRGNGKLFF.

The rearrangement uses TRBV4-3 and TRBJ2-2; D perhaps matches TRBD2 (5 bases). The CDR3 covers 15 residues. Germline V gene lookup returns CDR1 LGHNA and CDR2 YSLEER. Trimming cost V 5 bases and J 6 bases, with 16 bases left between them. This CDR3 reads CASSSGRRTSGELFF. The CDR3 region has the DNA TGCGCCAGCAGCAGCGGACGGAGGACGTCCGGGGAGCTGTTTTTT.

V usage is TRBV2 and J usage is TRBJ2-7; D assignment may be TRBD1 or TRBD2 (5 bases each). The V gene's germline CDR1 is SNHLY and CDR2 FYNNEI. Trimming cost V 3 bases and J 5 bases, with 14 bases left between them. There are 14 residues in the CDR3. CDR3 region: CASSEVRGANEQYF. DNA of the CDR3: TGTGCCAGCAGTGAGGTCCGAGGGGCCAACGAGCAGTACTTC.

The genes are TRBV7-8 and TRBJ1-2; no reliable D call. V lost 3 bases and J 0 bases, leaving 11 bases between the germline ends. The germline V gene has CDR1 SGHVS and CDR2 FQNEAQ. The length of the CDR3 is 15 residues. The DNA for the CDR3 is TGTGCCAGCAGCTTTGCAGGACTTTCTAACTATGGCTACACCTTC. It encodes CASSFAGLSNYGYTF.

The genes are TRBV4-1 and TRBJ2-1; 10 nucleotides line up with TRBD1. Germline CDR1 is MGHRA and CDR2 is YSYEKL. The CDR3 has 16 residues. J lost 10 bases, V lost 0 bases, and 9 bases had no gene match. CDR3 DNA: TGCGCCAGCAGCCAAGATTTAGGGACAGGGGTCTACGAGCAGTTCTTC. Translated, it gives CASSQDLGTGVYEQFF.

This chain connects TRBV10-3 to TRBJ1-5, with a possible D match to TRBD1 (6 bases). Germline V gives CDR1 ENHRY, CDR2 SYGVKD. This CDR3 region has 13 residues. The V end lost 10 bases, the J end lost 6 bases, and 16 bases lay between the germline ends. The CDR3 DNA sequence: TGTGCCACCCGGGACATGGGGGGTCAGCCCCAGCATTTT. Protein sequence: CATRDMGGQPQHF.

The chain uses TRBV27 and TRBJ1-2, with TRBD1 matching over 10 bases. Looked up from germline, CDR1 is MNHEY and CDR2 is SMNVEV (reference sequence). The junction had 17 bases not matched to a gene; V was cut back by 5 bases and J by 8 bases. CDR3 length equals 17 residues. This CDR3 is CASSPGGQGGPFKGYTF. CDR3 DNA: TGTGCCAGCAGTCCGGGAGGACAGGGGGGCCCCTTTAAGGGCTACACCTTC.

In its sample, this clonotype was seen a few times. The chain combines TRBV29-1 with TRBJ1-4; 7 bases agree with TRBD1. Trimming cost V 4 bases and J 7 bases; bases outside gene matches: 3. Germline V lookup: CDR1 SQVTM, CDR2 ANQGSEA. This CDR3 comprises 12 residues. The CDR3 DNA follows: TGCAGCGTTGGGACAGGCGGTGAAAAACTGTTTTTT. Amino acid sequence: CSVGTGGEKLFF.

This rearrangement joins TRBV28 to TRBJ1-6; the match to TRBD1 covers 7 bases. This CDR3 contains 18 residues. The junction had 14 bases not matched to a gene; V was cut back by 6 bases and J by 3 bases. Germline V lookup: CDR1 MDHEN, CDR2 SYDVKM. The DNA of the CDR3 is TGTGCCAGCAGAGTTAGACAGGGCCCTGGAGGCTATAATTCACCCCTCCACTTT. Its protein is CASRVRQGPGGYNSPLHF.

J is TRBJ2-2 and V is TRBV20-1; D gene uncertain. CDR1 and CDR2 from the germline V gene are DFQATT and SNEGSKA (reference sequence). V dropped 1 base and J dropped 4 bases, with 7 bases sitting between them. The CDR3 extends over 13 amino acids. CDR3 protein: CSARVLFTGELFF. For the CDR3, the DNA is TGCAGTGCTAGAGTACTCTTCACCGGGGAGCTGTTTTTT.

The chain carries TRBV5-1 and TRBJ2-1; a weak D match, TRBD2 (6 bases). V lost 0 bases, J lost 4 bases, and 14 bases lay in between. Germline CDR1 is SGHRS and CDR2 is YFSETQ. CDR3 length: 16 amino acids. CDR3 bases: TGCGCCAGCAGCTTGGCCCCGGGGGACCAATACAATGAGCAGTTCTTC. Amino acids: CASSLAPGDQYNEQFF. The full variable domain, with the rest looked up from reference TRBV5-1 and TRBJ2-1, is KAGVTQTPRYLIKTRGQQVTLSCSPISGHRSVSWYQQTPGQGLQFLFEYFSETQRNKGNFPGRFSGRQFSNSRSEMNVSTLELGDSALYLCASSLAPGDQYNEQFFGPGTRLTVL.

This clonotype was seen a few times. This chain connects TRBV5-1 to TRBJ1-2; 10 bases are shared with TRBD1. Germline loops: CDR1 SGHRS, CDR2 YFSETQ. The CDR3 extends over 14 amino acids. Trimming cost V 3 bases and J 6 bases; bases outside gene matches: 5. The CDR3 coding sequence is TGCGCCAGCAGCTCGGGACAGGGGTCCGATGGCTACACCTTC. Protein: CASSSGQGSDGYTF.